Listed below are T cell receptor beta chains from one sample, sequenced in a study of T cells in Graves' hyperthyroidism and ophthalmopathy. TCRdb re-called the multiplex PCR reads with MiXCR, one entry per CDR3 protein. The sample carries 300,000 to 400,000 distinct CDR3 sequences, around 20% recorded once. Sequenced input: blood. These receptors were collected from a woman aged 50 to 60 with Graves' hyperthyroidism. The CDR3 runs from the conserved cysteine through the conserved F or W. The order of the fields is D gene, clone size, V gene, J gene, CDR3 protein, CDR3 DNA. A D gene is named only where the DNA matches it firmly. Clone size is stated in some rows and not others, as once, few, many or a class when expanded.

>-|few|TRBV28|TRBJ2-5
CASSLWEGTLPKGETQYF
TGTGCCAGCAGTTTATGGGAAGGGACTCTGCCCAAGGGGGAGACCCAGTACTTC
>-|many|TRBV20-1|TRBJ2-7
CSAVVGSAYEQYF
TGCAGTGCGGTGGTCGGGTCTGCCTACGAGCAGTACTTC
>-|few|TRBV4-1|TRBJ1-2
CASSQDPNRANYGYTF
TGCGCCAGCAGCCAAGATCCTAACAGGGCTAACTATGGCTACACCTTC
>-|few|TRBV4-1|TRBJ2-3
CASSLGVRGTDTQYF
TGCGCCAGCAGCCTGGGGGTTAGGGGCACAGATACGCAGTATTTT
>-|-|TRBV12-3/TRBV12-4|TRBJ1-1
CASSPAQNMNTEAFF
TGTGCCAGCAGTCCCGCACAGAACATGAACACTGAAGCTTTCTTT
>-|many|TRBV30|TRBJ1-2
CAWRYPGLGYGYTF
TGTGCCTGGAGATATCCGGGGTTGGGATATGGCTACACCTTC
>TRBD2|many|TRBV3-1|TRBJ2-3
CASSRGLVSDTQYF
TGTGCCAGCAGCCGCGGACTAGTGTCAGATACGCAGTATTTT
>-|-|TRBV5-1|TRBJ2-1
CASSLGGRGGTEQFF
TGCGCCAGCAGCTTGGGGGGGCGGGGTGGGACTGAGCAGTTCTTC
>-|many|TRBV18|TRBJ2-7
CASSPTGHSYEQYF
TGTGCCAGCTCACCAACCGGGCACTCCTACGAGCAGTACTTC
>-|many|TRBV28|TRBJ2-2
CASQRGGRAGELFF
TGTGCCAGCCAAAGGGGGGGGCGCGCCGGGGAGCTGTTTTTT
>-|-|TRBV12-3/TRBV12-4|TRBJ2-7
CASSLRQGNLNEQYF
TGTGCCAGCAGTTTGAGGCAGGGTAATCTGAACGAGCAGTACTTC
>-|-|TRBV6-2/TRBV6-3|TRBJ1-5
CASSYSGLQPQHF
TGTGCCAGCAGTTACAGTGGGTTACAGCCCCAGCATTTT
>TRBD1|many|TRBV30|TRBJ1-2
CAWRDRPSGYTF
TGTGCCTGGAGGGACAGGCCCAGTGGCTACACCTTC
>TRBD1|many|TRBV18|TRBJ2-7
CASSSDRGSYEQYF
TGTGCCAGCTCATCAGACAGGGGCTCCTACGAGCAGTACTTC
>TRBD2|-|TRBV28|TRBJ2-3
CASTGGPARTDTQYF
TGTGCCAGCACGGGAGGGCCAGCTCGGACAGATACGCAGTATTTT
>-|-|TRBV20-1|TRBJ2-3
CSASTGFGDTQYF
TGCAGTGCTAGCACCGGGTTTGGAGATACGCAGTATTTT
>-|many|TRBV11-2|TRBJ1-5
CASSLEGGHQPQHF
TGTGCCAGCAGCTTAGAAGGAGGGCATCAGCCCCAGCATTTT
>-|-|TRBV7-2|TRBJ2-2
CASSFAPRWTGELFF
TGTGCCAGCAGCTTTGCCCCTCGTTGGACCGGGGAGCTGTTTTTT
>TRBD1|-|TRBV5-1|TRBJ1-6
CASSIQGIGANSPLHF
TGCGCCAGCAGCATACAGGGGATTGGAGCTAATTCACCCCTCCACTTT
>-|many|TRBV5-1|TRBJ2-3
CASSLGGAPPRDTQYF
TGCGCCAGCAGCTTGGGAGGGGCCCCTCCACGAGATACGCAGTATTTT
>-|-|TRBV3-1|TRBJ2-5
CASSQNSGPYF
TGTGCCAGCAGCCAAAATTCAGGCCCGTACTTC
>-|-|TRBV9|TRBJ1-1
CASSVGDRRGEAFF
TGTGCCAGCAGCGTAGGTGACCGCAGAGGTGAAGCTTTCTTT
>-|many|TRBV6-1|TRBJ1-2
CASSEDTGYGYTF
TGTGCCAGCAGTGAGGATACAGGGTATGGCTACACCTTC
>TRBD1|-|TRBV20-1|TRBJ1-2
CSAYQGVRNYGYTF
TGCAGTGCTTACCAGGGGGTTCGGAACTATGGCTACACCTTC
>-|-|TRBV5-6|TRBJ1-2
CASNWNDYGYTF
TGTGCCAGCAACTGGAACGACTATGGCTACACCTTC
>-|many|TRBV10-3|TRBJ2-7
CAISRLDEQYF
TGTGCCATCAGCCGTCTGGACGAGCAGTACTTC
>TRBD1|many|TRBV5-1|TRBJ2-7
CASSRGSGQGYEQYF
TGCGCCAGCAGCCGGGGGTCGGGACAGGGCTACGAGCAGTACTTC
>-|many|TRBV5-1|TRBJ2-3
CASGTGSTDTQYF
TGCGCCAGCGGTACGGGTTCCACAGATACGCAGTATTTT
>TRBD1|many|TRBV2|TRBJ2-1
CARVRDGTANYNEQFF
TGTGCCAGGGTCCGCGACGGGACAGCTAACTACAATGAGCAGTTCTTC
>-|many|TRBV30|TRBJ2-2
CAWSGTGELFF
TGTGCCTGGAGTGGCACCGGGGAGCTGTTTTTT
>TRBD2|-|TRBV5-1|TRBJ2-1
CASSSLTSGSNEQFF
TGCGCCAGCAGCTCTTTGACTAGCGGGAGTAATGAGCAGTTCTTC
>-|-|TRBV20-1|TRBJ2-7
CSVRTDRYEQYF
TGCAGTGTTAGGACCGATCGCTACGAGCAGTACTTC
>-|-|TRBV9|TRBJ1-1
CASSPQRGNAEAFF
TGTGCCAGCAGCCCACAAAGGGGGAACGCTGAAGCTTTCTTT
>TRBD2|-|TRBV3-1|TRBJ2-3
CASSRGLAGGTDTQYF
TGTGCCAGCAGCCGCGGACTAGCGGGGGGCACAGATACGCAGTATTTT
>-|many|TRBV12-3/TRBV12-4|TRBJ2-7
CASSLNEAYEQYF
TGTGCCAGCAGTTTAAACGAAGCCTACGAGCAGTACTTC
>-|few|TRBV15|TRBJ2-1
CATSTPVGGVNEQFF
TGTGCCACCAGCACCCCGGTGGGGGGAGTCAATGAGCAGTTCTTC
>TRBD1|-|TRBV6-4|TRBJ2-7
CASSTAGTGSREQYF
TGTGCCAGCAGCACCGCCGGGACAGGGTCACGGGAGCAGTACTTC
>TRBD2|-|TRBV11-3|TRBJ2-2
CASSVGLAAGELFF
TGTGCCAGCAGCGTGGGACTAGCTGCCGGGGAGCTGTTTTTT
>TRBD2|-|TRBV11-2|TRBJ2-1
CASSFTYVSGGHYNEQFF
TGTGCCAGCAGCTTTACCTACGTCAGCGGGGGGCACTACAATGAGCAGTTCTTC
>-|-|TRBV6-4|TRBJ2-1
CASSDPNSYEQFF
TGTGCCAGCAGTGACCCGAACAGCTATGAGCAGTTCTTC
>-|-|TRBV9|TRBJ1-6
CASTKEGNSPLHF
TGTGCCAGCACTAAAGAGGGGAATTCACCCCTCCACTTT